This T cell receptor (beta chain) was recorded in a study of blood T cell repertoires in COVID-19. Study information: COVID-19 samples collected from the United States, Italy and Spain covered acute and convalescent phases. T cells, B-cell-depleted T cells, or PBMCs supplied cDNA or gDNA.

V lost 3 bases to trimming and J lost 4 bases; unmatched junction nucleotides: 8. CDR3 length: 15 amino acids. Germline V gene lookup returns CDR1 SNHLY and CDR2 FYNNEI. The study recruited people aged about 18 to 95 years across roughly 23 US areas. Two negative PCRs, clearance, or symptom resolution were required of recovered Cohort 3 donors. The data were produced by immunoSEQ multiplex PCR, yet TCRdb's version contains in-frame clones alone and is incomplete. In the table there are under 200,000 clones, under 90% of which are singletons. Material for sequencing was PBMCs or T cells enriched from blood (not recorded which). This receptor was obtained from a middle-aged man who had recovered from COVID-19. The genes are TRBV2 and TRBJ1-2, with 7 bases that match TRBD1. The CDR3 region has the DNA TGTGCCAGCAGTGAGTACCGACAGGGAACCTATGGCTACACCTTC. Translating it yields CASSEYRQGTYGYTF.